The clone carrying this TCR beta chain was counted a few times. No antigen is known for it. The data belong to a study of neurological immune-mediated disorders. Findings and caveats of the study: Phylogenetic grouping assigned the repertoires of 18 of 34 multiple sclerosis patients to a single related-CDR3 cluster, representing a possible signature. CDR3 amino acid sequences of expanded clones were not shared across subjects, a result suggesting private repertoires in all groups.

The unsorted libraries originated from 2 million PBMCs kept at -80 C. 5'RACE employing 10-nucleotide random UMIs yielded the cDNA. Using its own MiXCR run on the 5' RACE reads, TCRdb lists one record per CDR3 protein. The sample carries just under 60,000 distinct CDR3 sequences, 3% to 4% recorded once. Germline-derived CDR1 and CDR2 are LNHNV and YYDKDF (reference sequence). V was shortened by 2 bases and J by 3 bases, with 16 bases between the two germline ends. The length of the CDR3 is 16 residues. Sequences were obtained from PBMCs. This clonotype was obtained from a woman aged 25 to 39 with multiple sclerosis. This rearrangement joins TRBV15 to TRBJ1-1, with TRBD1 as a possible D gene (5 bases). CDR3 in DNA: TGTGCCACCAGCAGATTGATAGGGAGAGGGGACACTGAAGCTTTCTTT. Residues: CATSRLIGRGDTEAFF.